Given below is one T cell receptor (beta chain) in context. The CDR3 has 15 amino acids. Trimming pared 3 bases from V and 0 bases from J, leaving 12 bases between. Per germline, CDR1 KGHSH and CDR2 LQKENI. The sample belongs to a study of blood T cell repertoires in COVID-19. Background on the study: T cells, B-cell-depleted T cells, or PBMCs provided the cDNA or gDNA that served as material.

Measured with immunoSEQ multiplex PCR; TCRdb has only the in-frame clones, and not every one. The sample has 130,000 to 150,000 clones; around 85% are singletons. The receptor comes from a man aged 50-59 years who had recovered from COVID-19. The source material was PBMCs or T cells enriched from blood (not recorded which). The V and J genes are TRBV18 and TRBJ2-7, with D perhaps TRBD2 (5 bases). The CDR3 DNA reads TGTGCCAGCTCACCGAGGGTAGGAAGCTCCTACGAGCAGTACTTC. Protein: CASSPRVGSSYEQYF.